Listed here is a single T cell receptor (beta chain). These data belong to a study of blood T cell repertoires in COVID-19. Study-level background: COVID-19 samples from acute and convalescent phases originated in the United States, Italy and Spain. T cells, B-cell-depleted T cells, or PBMCs supplied cDNA or gDNA.

Authors' methods: The assay estimated nucleated cells by amplifying reference gene primers. Data came from immunoSEQ multiplex PCR; TCRdb stores just in-frame clones and leaves some out. V, J and clone size reflect that table, while D and trimming were determined from the DNA. The sample carries under 130,000 clones, 75% to 90% recorded once. This receptor was taken from a human donor in a cohort sampled during active COVID-19. Input material: peripheral blood.

The CDR3 here is CASTTSGTTTGELFF. The CDR3 DNA reads TGTGCCAGTACCACGTCCGGGACAACCACCGGGGAGCTGTTTTTT. This chain connects TRBV19 to TRBJ2-2; a possible D gene is TRBD1 (6 bases). In germline, CDR1 is LNHDA, CDR2 SQIVND (reference sequence). The V gene lost 7 bases and the J gene lost 4 bases, with 16 bases spanning the gap. The length of the CDR3 is 15 residues.